These T cell receptor beta chains were read from a single sample in a study of T cells expressing NK-cell markers. TCRdb derives one entry per CDR3 protein from the 5' RACE reads, leaving out DNA. The listing contains about 170,000 distinct CDR3 sequences. The specimen was blood T cells: a sorted CD56 or NKG2C T cell subset, CD4+ or CD8+ T cells, or bulk PBMC T cells (not recorded which). The source is a man aged 18-69 years in good health. Each CDR3 is given with its conserved first and last residue.

v_call: TRBV18
j_call: TRBJ2-7
cdr3_aa: CASSPRGASGGVEQYF

v_call: TRBV5-6
j_call: TRBJ2-7
cdr3_aa: CASSPLGKNEQYF

v_call: TRBV12-3/TRBV12-4
j_call: TRBJ1-5
cdr3_aa: CASSAGGNQPQHF

v_call: TRBV4-2
j_call: TRBJ1-1
cdr3_aa: CASSQTRGGPNTEAFF

v_call: TRBV7-9
j_call: TRBJ2-2
cdr3_aa: CASGNFVGHANTGELFF

v_call: TRBV24-1
j_call: TRBJ2-1
cdr3_aa: CATSDARGWKFF

v_call: TRBV5-6
j_call: TRBJ2-1
cdr3_aa: CASSLTSGGKQFF

v_call: TRBV28
j_call: TRBJ2-3
cdr3_aa: CASSSSRRLSTDTQYF

v_call: TRBV7-2
j_call: TRBJ1-1
cdr3_aa: CASSSLQNLNTEAFF

v_call: TRBV5-8
j_call: TRBJ2-7
cdr3_aa: CASSIAPRQDYEQYF

v_call: TRBV5-8
j_call: TRBJ1-4
cdr3_aa: CASSLKTEANEKLFFF

v_call: TRBV3-1
j_call: TRBJ2-1
cdr3_aa: CASSPEPTSGGADEQFF

v_call: TRBV6-2/TRBV6-3
j_call: TRBJ1-2
cdr3_aa: CASSYSPGTDGYNF

v_call: TRBV12-3/TRBV12-4
j_call: TRBJ2-1
cdr3_aa: CASSPTSGVSYNEQFF

v_call: TRBV28
j_call: TRBJ1-5
cdr3_aa: CASSLLTGGNDQPQHF

v_call: TRBV2
j_call: TRBJ2-3
cdr3_aa: CASSVSRMYSTDTQYF

v_call: TRBV20-1
j_call: TRBJ2-4
cdr3_aa: CSARLRGRDIQYF

v_call: TRBV4-2
j_call: TRBJ2-6
cdr3_aa: CASSQDTETNSGANVLTF

v_call: TRBV6-5
j_call: TRBJ2-7
cdr3_aa: CASSYDGTGISYEQYF

v_call: TRBV18
j_call: TRBJ1-1
cdr3_aa: CASSPRDTDTEAFF

v_call: TRBV4-1
j_call: TRBJ2-7
cdr3_aa: CASSQVRTGSYEQYF

v_call: TRBV5-4
j_call: TRBJ2-5
cdr3_aa: CASSLGFGETQYF

v_call: TRBV11-2
j_call: TRBJ2-5
cdr3_aa: CASSSLLAGGVETQYF

v_call: TRBV29-1
j_call: TRBJ2-7
cdr3_aa: CSVEYGTGDEQYF

v_call: TRBV19
j_call: TRBJ2-5
cdr3_aa: CASSLKRGETQYF

v_call: TRBV5-6
j_call: TRBJ2-2
cdr3_aa: CASSFAGQNTGELFF

v_call: TRBV6-2/TRBV6-3
j_call: TRBJ1-6
cdr3_aa: CASSLTPSSPLHF

v_call: TRBV27
j_call: TRBJ2-7
cdr3_aa: CASSLGQSNEQYF